This T cell receptor beta chain stems from a study of blood T cell repertoires in COVID-19. Whole-study context: Italy, Spain and the United States were the sources of the convalescent and acute COVID-19 samples. Nucleic acid was either cDNA or gDNA, and it came from T cells, B-cell-depleted T cells, or PBMCs.

Germline V gene data show CDR1 as MNHEY and CDR2 as SMNVEV (reference sequence). Losses at the gene ends were 3 bases for V and 2 bases for J; bases not matched to a gene: 3. The CDR3 runs 15 residues. In the study's own analysis: Reference gene primer amplification yielded estimated nucleated cell counts. Sequenced by immunoSEQ multiplex PCR; TCRdb stores in-frame clones only, minus some. That table supplies the V and J calls and clone size; D and trimming were determined from the DNA. The table includes some 25,000 clones, around 92% detected once. Sequences were obtained from peripheral blood. This clonotype originated in a human donor in a cohort sampled during active COVID-19. The J gene is TRBJ2-7, the V gene TRBV27; 11 bases are a match to TRBD2. The CDR3 loop is CASSFSGRETYEQYF. Here the CDR3 DNA reads TGTGCCAGCAGTTTTAGCGGGAGGGAAACCTACGAGCAGTACTTC.